The 14 T cell receptor beta chains below were found in one sample sequenced in a study of blood T cell repertoires in COVID-19. Method: immunoSEQ multiplex PCR; TCRdb's copy keeps in-frame clones and lacks some. The profile shows approximately 70,000 clones, roughly 80% of them singletons. The sequenced material came from peripheral blood. These receptors all stem from a man aged 55 to 69 with COVID-19, enrolled during active disease.

The gene calls are TRBV7-2 and TRBJ1-5; 7 bases are shared with TRBD1. V lost 3 bases, J lost 6 bases, and 11 bases stayed unmatched. Germline V lookup: CDR1 SGHTA, CDR2 FQGNSA. CDR3 length: 16 amino acids. CDR3 nucleotide sequence: TGTGCCAGCAGCTTTCAGGGACAGCAGTTCGGTCAGCCCCAGCATTTT. Protein product: CASSFQGQQFGQPQHF.

Points on this clone: The identical CDR3 is also encoded by other nucleotide sequences in the sample. This chain uses TRBV7-9 with TRBJ1-1; D is ambiguous. V lost 3 bases, J lost 4 bases, and 9 bases lay in between. The germline V gene encodes CDR1 SEHNR and CDR2 FQNEAQ (reference sequence). The CDR3 sequence is 13 residues long. This CDR3 reads CASSLDEGTEAFF. CDR3 coding DNA: TGTGCCAGCAGCTTGGACGAGGGCACTGAAGCTTTCTTT.

The rearrangement joins TRBV30 to TRBJ2-5; 7 nucleotides match TRBD1. CDR1 is GTSNPN and CDR2 is SVGIG in the germline V gene (reference sequence). With 0 bases clipped from V and 4 bases from J, the junction kept 5 bases outside the gene matches. There are 14 residues in the CDR3. This CDR3 is CAWSVGGSGETQYF. The CDR3 region has the DNA TGTGCCTGGAGTGTAGGGGGCAGTGGAGAGACCCAGTACTTC.

The chain carries TRBV4-1 and TRBJ1-2; weak D call: TRBD1 (5 bases). Germline CDR1 and CDR2: MGHRA and YSYEKL. V lost 3 bases and J lost 7, with 12 bases in between. This CDR3 comprises 13 residues. The CDR3 loop reads CASSQSDIRGYTF. CDR3 in DNA: TGCGCCAGCAGCCAGTCGGACATCCGTGGCTACACCTTC.

The chain joins TRBV4-1 to TRBJ2-6; TRBD2 matches 7 bases. V lost 8 bases and J lost 0; bases outside the gene matches: 7. This CDR3 region has 16 residues. Germline CDR1 and CDR2: MGHRA and YSYEKL. The CDR3 sequence: CASQMGEGSGANVLTF. CDR3 DNA sequence: TGCGCCAGCCAGATGGGGGAGGGCTCTGGGGCCAACGTCCTGACTTTC.

This clone was seen only once. This chain links TRBV29-1 with TRBJ2-5; 14 bases fit TRBD2. This CDR3 contains 15 residues. With V trimmed by 6 bases and J by 2 bases, 5 bases remained unmatched. Germline CDR1 SQVTM, CDR2 ANQGSEA. CDR3 residues: CSVGRLAGGQETQYF. The CDR3 DNA is TGCAGCGTGGGGAGACTAGCGGGAGGGCAAGAGACCCAGTACTTC.

The genes are TRBV6-4 and TRBJ2-6, with 8 bases that match TRBD1. The germline V gene has CDR1 MRHNA and CDR2 SNTAGT. The CDR3 spans 17 residues. The V and J ends lost 5 bases and 0 bases, in that order; junction bases with no gene match: 6. In nucleotides, the CDR3 is TGTGCCAGCAGTCGAGGACAGGGAGGCTCTGGGGCCAACGTCCTGACTTTC. Translated: CASSRGQGGSGANVLTF.

The rearrangement uses TRBV11-2 and TRBJ2-3; the match to TRBD2 covers 12 bases. With 2 bases clipped from V and 6 bases from J, the junction kept 6 bases outside the gene matches. CDR1 is SGHAT and CDR2 is FQNNGV in the germline V gene. The CDR3 consists of 16 residues. DNA of the CDR3: TGTGCCAGCAGCTTAATGCTAGCGGGAGGGCATGATACGCAGTATTTT. Its protein product is CASSLMLAGGHDTQYF.

In its sample, this clone was seen once. The genes are TRBV5-1 and TRBJ1-6; TRBD1 agrees at 8 bases. The CDR3 has 16 amino acids. Trimming cost V 0 bases and J 5 bases; bases outside gene matches: 4. Per the germline V gene, CDR1 is SGHRS and CDR2 is YFSETQ. The CDR3 region has the DNA TGCGCCAGCAGCTTGGGACAGGGGTCGAATAATTCACCCCTCCACTTT. Encoded protein: CASSLGQGSNNSPLHF.

This chain uses TRBV30 with TRBJ2-7; no definite D call. Germline values: CDR1 GTSNPN, CDR2 SVGIG (reference sequence). The CDR3 length is 11 residues. V dropped 2 bases and J dropped 4 bases, with 6 bases sitting between them. The CDR3 loop is CAWSLSYEQYF. CDR3 sequence (DNA): TGTGCCTGGAGTCTATCGTACGAGCAGTACTTC.

The chain recombines TRBV19 with TRBJ2-1; 11 bases are a match to TRBD2. The CDR3 runs to 14 residues. V gave up 1 base and J gave up 9 bases; unmatched junction bases: 2. Germline-derived CDR1 and CDR2 are LNHDA and SQIVND (reference sequence). The CDR3 nucleotides read TGTGCCAGTAGTATAGTAGCGGGAGGGGTTGAGCAGTTCTTC. This gives the protein CASSIVAGGVEQFF.

This chain uses TRBV6-2 or TRBV6-3 with TRBJ2-5; D is ambiguous. Germline CDR1 reads MNHEY; CDR2 reads SVGEGT. Trimming cost V 0 bases and J 1 base, with 3 bases left between them. CDR3 size: 13 residues. The CDR3 nucleotides read TGTGCCAGCAGTTACTCGGCCCAAGAGACCCAGTACTTC. This encodes CASSYSAQETQYF.

This clone came up a few times. The CDR3: CASSLTGLEQFF. In nucleotides, the CDR3 is TGTGCCAGCAGCTTGACGGGACTTGAGCAGTTCTTC. V and J are TRBV13 and TRBJ2-1; TRBD2 might be the D (6 bases). CDR1 and CDR2 from the germline V gene are PRHDT and FYEKMQ (reference sequence). Between the trimmed V and J ends, which lost 3 bases and 9 bases, there was a span of 9 bases. The CDR3 sequence is 12 residues long.

The chain employs TRBV19 and TRBJ2-3, with 8 positions matching TRBD1. Germline V gene lookup returns CDR1 LNHDA and CDR2 SQIVND (reference sequence). CDR3 length equals 15 residues. V trimming: 9 bases; J trimming: 4 bases; junction bases outside the gene matches: 12. The CDR3 nucleotides read TGTGCCAGCCGTCGGTACAGGGGGTCCGCAGATACGCAGTATTTT. Protein sequence: CASRRYRGSADTQYF.